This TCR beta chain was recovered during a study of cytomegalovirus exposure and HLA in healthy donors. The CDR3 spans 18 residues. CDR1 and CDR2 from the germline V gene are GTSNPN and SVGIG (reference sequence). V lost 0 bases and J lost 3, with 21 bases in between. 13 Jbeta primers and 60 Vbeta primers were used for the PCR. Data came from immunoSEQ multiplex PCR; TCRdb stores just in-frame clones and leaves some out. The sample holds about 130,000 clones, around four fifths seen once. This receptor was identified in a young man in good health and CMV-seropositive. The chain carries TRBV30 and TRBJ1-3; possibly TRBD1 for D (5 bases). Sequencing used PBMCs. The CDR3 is CAWSVTRQLLGGGNTIYF. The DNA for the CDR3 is TGTGCCTGGAGTGTAACCCGACAGCTCTTAGGTGGTGGAAACACCATATATTTT. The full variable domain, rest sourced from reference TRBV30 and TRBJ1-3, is SQTIHQWPATLVQPVGSPLSLECTVEGTSNPNLYWYRQAAGRGLQLLFYSVGIGQISSEVPQNLSASRPQDRQFILSSKKLLLSDSGFYLCAWSVTRQLLGGGNTIYFGEGSWLTVV.